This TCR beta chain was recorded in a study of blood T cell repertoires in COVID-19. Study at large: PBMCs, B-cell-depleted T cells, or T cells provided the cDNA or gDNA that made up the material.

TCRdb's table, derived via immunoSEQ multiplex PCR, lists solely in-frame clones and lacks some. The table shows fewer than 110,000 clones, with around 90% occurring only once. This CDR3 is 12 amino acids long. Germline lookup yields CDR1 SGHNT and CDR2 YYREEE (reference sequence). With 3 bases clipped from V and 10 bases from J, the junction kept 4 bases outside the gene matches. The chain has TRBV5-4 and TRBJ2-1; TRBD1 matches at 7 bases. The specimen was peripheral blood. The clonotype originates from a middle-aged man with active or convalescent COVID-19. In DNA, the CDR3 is TGTGCCAGCAGCTCCGACAGGGACGAGCAGTTCTTC. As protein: CASSSDRDEQFF.